The clone carrying this T cell receptor beta chain appeared a few times. The target antigen is unknown. This specimen comes from a study of spatial heterogeneity in lung cancer. Study information: The study found that TCR transcript counts in tumor regions correlated strongly with a matched bulk RNA-seq T cell module score. Study-level findings and limits: The number of expanded tumor alpha and beta chains correlated with mutation number.

Carried by each TCR cDNA molecule was a unique molecular identifier. One entry per CDR3 protein results from TCRdb running MiXCR on the 5' RACE reads. The table has under 20,000 distinct CDR3 sequences, 5.7% seen once; the top ten hold 10%. Time point noted: sample taken at primary tumor resection. Donation came from 70 or so patients with untreated early-stage non-small cell lung cancer. From tumor, nontumor lung or frozen PBMC, whole RNA was taken unsorted for sequencing. Trimming at V came to 0 bases and at J to 6 bases, leaving 3 bases not matched to a gene. CDR1 and CDR2 from the germline V gene are SGDLS and YYNGEE. This CDR3 comprises 15 residues.

The sample here was lung tumor tissue, taken at surgery. This sequence was found in a female donor with early-stage non-small cell lung cancer. V usage is TRBV9 and J usage is TRBJ2-1; 10 bases line up with TRBD2. DNA for the CDR3: TGTGCCAGCAGCGTAGTGGCTAGCGGGGGCAATGAGCAGTTCTTC. It encodes CASSVVASGGNEQFF.